Ten or more counts support the clone carrying this T cell receptor (beta chain). Its specificity is not known. This CDR3 comprises 15 residues. Germline assignment: CDR1 MGHRA and CDR2 YSYEKL. Trimming shortened V by 1 base and J by 0 bases, and 7 bases separated the two germline ends. This sample is drawn from a study of Graves' ophthalmopathy and Graves' hyperthyroidism. Overall study context: Researchers obtained peripheral blood at initial diagnosis, before any treatment had begun. Study outcomes and limitations: Most thyroid clonotypes with frequency above 0.001 were detected in blood too.

RNA transcripts yielded amplified TCR beta CDR3 regions. HTBI-primed first-round RT-PCR preceded second-round multiplex PCR. TCRdb recomputed calls from the multiplex PCR reads with MiXCR, one row per CDR3 protein. The profile shows about 380,000 distinct CDR3 sequences, approximately 15% of them singletons. Isolation of PBMCs was performed using 10 ml of fresh peripheral blood. The sequencing input was peripheral blood. The chain joins TRBV4-1 to TRBJ1-3; D is unclear. This receptor was obtained from a young woman with stable Graves' hyperthyroidism. In nucleotides, the CDR3 is TGCGCCAGCAGCCAAGGAACCTACTCTGGAAACACCATATATTTT. Its protein is CASSQGTYSGNTIYF.